This T cell receptor (beta chain) was identified in a study of T cells after yellow fever vaccination. This clonotype was detected a few times. Using its own MiXCR run on the 5' RACE reads, TCRdb lists one record per CDR3 protein. The sample records hundreds of thousands of distinct CDR3 sequences, over 9% being singletons. The material was PBMCs, obtained on the day of the yellow fever booster vaccination. The receptor was isolated from a man between 25 and 39 years old who received the YFV17D yellow fever vaccine.

CDR3 sequence: CASSQERAYNEQFF. The CDR3 nucleotides are TGCGCCAGCAGCCAAGAGAGGGCCTACAATGAGCAGTTCTTC. The V call is TRBV4-3, the J call TRBJ2-1; D is possibly TRBD2 (5 bases). Per the germline V gene, CDR1 is LGHNA and CDR2 is YSLEER. V lost 0 bases and J 2 bases, leaving 5 bases between the germline ends. This CDR3 spans 14 amino acids.